Sequencing of this T cell receptor (beta chain) was carried out in a study of T cells in Graves' hyperthyroidism and ophthalmopathy. Any patient presenting with uncontrolled infection, other autoimmune disease, pregnancy or lactation was left out. This clonotype was detected ten times or more. The V gene's germline CDR1 is SEHNR and CDR2 FQNEAQ (reference sequence). The CDR3 length is 12 residues. V dropped 7 bases and J dropped 4 bases, with 11 bases sitting between them. RNA transcripts yielded amplified TCR beta CDR3 regions. The HTBI primer set served for first-round RT-PCR of the TCR CDR3. A single record per CDR3 protein comes from TCRdb applying MiXCR to the multiplex PCR reads. The sample lists around 620,000 distinct CDR3 sequences; roughly 50% were seen once.

The J gene is TRBJ2-7, the V gene TRBV7-9, with D possibly being TRBD1 or TRBD2 (5 bases each). The sample consisted of peripheral blood or thyroid tissue (not recorded which). This TCR derives from an adult woman with Graves' disease, either hyperthyroidism or ophthalmopathy (not recorded which). Here the CDR3 reads CASTPGTYEQYF. The CDR3 nucleotides read TGTGCCAGCACCCCCGGGACGTACGAGCAGTACTTC.